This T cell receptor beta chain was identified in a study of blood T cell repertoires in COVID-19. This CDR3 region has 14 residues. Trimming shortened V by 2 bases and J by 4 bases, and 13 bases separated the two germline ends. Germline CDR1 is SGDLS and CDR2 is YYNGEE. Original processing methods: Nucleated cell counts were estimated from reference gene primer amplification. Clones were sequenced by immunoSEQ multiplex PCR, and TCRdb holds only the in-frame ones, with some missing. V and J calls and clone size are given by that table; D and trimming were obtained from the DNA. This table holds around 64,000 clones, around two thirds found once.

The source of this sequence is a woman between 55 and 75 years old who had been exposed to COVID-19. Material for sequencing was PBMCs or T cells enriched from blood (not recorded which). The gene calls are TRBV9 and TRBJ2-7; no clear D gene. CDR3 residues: CASSVAEGGYEQYF. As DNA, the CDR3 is TGTGCCAGCAGCGTGGCGGAAGGTGGGTACGAGCAGTACTTC.